This T cell receptor (beta chain) was found in a study of CD8 T cells in Susac syndrome. Study-wide context: Treatment status at blood draw for the Susac syndrome patients was therapy-naive, corticosteroids, or intravenous immunoglobulin alone.

The CDR3 is made up of 14 amino acids. Germline assignment: CDR1 SGHDN and CDR2 FVKESK. V lost 4 bases and J 4 bases, leaving 13 bases between the germline ends. Random hexamers were used to reverse transcribe an amount of about 0.5 to 1 ug RNA. The CDR3 of TCR beta was amplified by immunoSEQ multiplex PCR across 54 Vbeta and 13 Jbeta. TCRdb processed the immunoSEQ multiplex PCR reads anew with MiXCR; each CDR3 protein has one entry. The sample records over 130,000 distinct CDR3 sequences, over 90% being singletons. Patients with Susac syndrome met diagnostic criteria that were recently defined for definite or probable disease.

The clonotype originates from a human donor with Susac syndrome. Sequenced material: CD4+ T cells from PBMCs. The gene calls are TRBV14 and TRBJ1-1; D might be TRBD1 (5 bases). In DNA form, the CDR3 reads TGTGCCAGCAGCCTCTTCACGGGGGGCACTGAAGCTTTCTTT. It is translated as CASSLFTGGTEAFF. The variable domain in full, completed from reference TRBV14 and TRBJ1-1, reads EAGVTQFPSHSVIEKGQTVTLRCDPISGHDNLYWYRRVMGKEIKFLLHFVKESKQDESGMPNNRFLAERTGGTYSTLKVQPAELEDSGVYFCASSLFTGGTEAFFGQGTRLTVV.